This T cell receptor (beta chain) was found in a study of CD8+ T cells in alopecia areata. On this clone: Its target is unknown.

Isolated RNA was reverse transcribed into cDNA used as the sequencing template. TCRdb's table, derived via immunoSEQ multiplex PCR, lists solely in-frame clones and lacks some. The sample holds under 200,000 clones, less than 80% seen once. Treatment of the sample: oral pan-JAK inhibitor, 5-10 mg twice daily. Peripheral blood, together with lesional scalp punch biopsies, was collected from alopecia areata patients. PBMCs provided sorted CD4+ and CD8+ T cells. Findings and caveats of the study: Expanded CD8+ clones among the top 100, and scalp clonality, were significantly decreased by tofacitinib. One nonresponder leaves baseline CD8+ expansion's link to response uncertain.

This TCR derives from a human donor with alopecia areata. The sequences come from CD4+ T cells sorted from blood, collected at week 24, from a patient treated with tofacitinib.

The CDR3 region has the DNA TGCGCCAGCAGCCAAGTAGGGCAGGCGATCTATGGCTACACCTTC. Translated, it gives CASSQVGQAIYGYTF. The chain has TRBV4-1 and TRBJ1-2; D is undetermined. Germline lookup yields CDR1 MGHRA and CDR2 YSYEKL. Trimming left V 1 base short and J 4 bases short, with 13 bases between. CDR3 size: 15 residues.